The next 28 T cell receptor beta chains were all read from a single sample in a study of cytomegalovirus exposure and HLA in healthy donors (dated by TCRdb to 2017 to 2019). Libraries were made using the immunoSEQ multiplex PCR assay. Imported from immuneACCESS, the table was reduced by TCRdb to in-frame sequences with V and J called. These copies leave out some clones; in studies compared against another copy, an unresolved V gene accounts for under half, and the cause of the remainder is not known. Recorded for this sample are hundreds of thousands of clones; roughly 85% of them occurred a single time. The ten largest clones capture 5.5% to 6.5% of the sample. Sequencing used PBMCs. Receptors were obtained from a woman in her late teens or twenties in good health and CMV-seronegative.

This clone was observed many times. The chain recombines TRBV30 with TRBJ1-1, with D hard to call. V was clipped by 0 bases and J by 5 bases, with 10 bases between them. The CDR3 has 13 residues. The germline CDR1 and CDR2 sequences are GTSNPN and SVGIG (reference sequence). The CDR3 reads CAWSVNERTEAFF. The CDR3 bases are TGTGCCTGGAGTGTTAATGAAAGAACTGAAGCTTTCTTT.

The genes are TRBV18 and TRBJ1-1, with D uncertain. The germline gives CDR1 KGHSH, CDR2 LQKENI. The CDR3 spans 15 residues. V was clipped by 4 bases and J by 1 base, with 13 bases between them. The CDR3 sequence is CASSLPGRTNTEAFF. CDR3 DNA: TGTGCCAGCTCACTCCCGGGAAGAACGAACACTGAAGCTTTCTTT.

The rearrangement links TRBV5-1 to TRBJ2-1, with 10 bases fitting TRBD2. Germline V gene data show CDR1 as SGHRS and CDR2 as YFSETQ. Trimming at V came to 1 base and at J to 10 bases, leaving 8 bases not matched to a gene. The CDR3 consists of 15 residues. The chain's CDR3 is CASSLSLAGASEQFF. CDR3 DNA sequence: TGCGCCAGCAGCTTGAGCCTAGCGGGAGCCTCCGAGCAGTTCTTC.

About this clone itself: The sample contains more than one DNA sequence encoding this CDR3. The V call is TRBV10-2, the J call TRBJ1-5, with D possibly matching TRBD1 (5 bases). V was trimmed by 2 bases and J by 6 bases, leaving 8 bases between them. This CDR3 contains 13 residues. CDR1 and CDR2 from the germline V gene are WSHSY and SAAADI. The CDR3 sequence is CASSEGGGQPQHF. The CDR3 nucleotides are TGCGCCAGCAGTGAGGGGGGGGGTCAGCCCCAGCATTTT.

The chain uses TRBV2 and TRBJ1-1, with unresolved D. The germline V gene encodes CDR1 SNHLY and CDR2 FYNNEI. Deletions cut 5 bases from V and 0 bases from J, with 22 bases between. This CDR3 spans 18 amino acids. CDR3 DNA: TGTGCCAGCAGTCAGCAGTTTAACCCCGAGCGGGTGAACACTGAAGCTTTCTTT. Protein sequence: CASSQQFNPERVNTEAFF. Using reference TRBV2 and TRBJ1-1 for the parts outside the CDR3, the full variable domain is EPEVTQTPSHQVTQMGQEVILRCVPISNHLYFYWYRQILGQKVEFLVSFYNNEISEKSEIFDDQFSVERPDGSNFTLKIRSTKLEDSAMYFCASSQQFNPERVNTEAFFGQGTRLTVV.

The chain employs TRBV6-5 and TRBJ1-2; D ambiguous. Trimming shortened V by 4 bases and J by 4 bases, and 10 bases separated the two germline ends. In germline, CDR1 is MNHEY, CDR2 SVGAGI. The CDR3 spans 13 residues. The CDR3 DNA reads as TGTGCCAGCAGTTCAACCGGGCCCTATGGCTACACCTTC. It encodes CASSSTGPYGYTF.

This clone occurred once. This chain links TRBV28 with TRBJ1-5; D is unclear. The CDR3 totals 12 residues. With 3 bases removed from V and 11 bases from J, the gap between germline ends came to 11 bases. The V gene's germline CDR1 is MDHEN and CDR2 SYDVKM. In nucleotides, the CDR3 is TGTGCCAGCAGTTTTGACGTCTTGGCCCAGCATTTT. Translated, it gives CASSFDVLAQHF.

Many counts were recorded for this clone. This chain joins TRBV5-1 and TRBJ2-7; the D gene is possibly TRBD2 (6 bases). CDR1 is SGHRS, CDR2 YFSETQ, per germline. V shed 0 bases and J shed 3 bases, with 10 bases lying between them. The length of the CDR3 is 14 residues. CDR3 loop: CASSLELDYYEQYF. The CDR3 DNA sequence: TGCGCCAGCAGCTTGGAATTGGACTACTACGAGCAGTACTTC.

The chain links TRBV5-1 to TRBJ2-3, with unresolved D. The CDR3 runs 11 residues. Germline CDR1 reads SGHRS; CDR2 reads YFSETQ. The V end was cut by 4 bases, the J end by 5 bases, with 5 bases between. This CDR3 reads CASSPGDTQYF. DNA of the CDR3: TGCGCCAGCAGCCCAGGAGATACGCAGTATTTT. The full variable domain, its missing parts supplied by reference TRBV5-1 and TRBJ2-3, is KAGVTQTPRYLIKTRGQQVTLSCSPISGHRSVSWYQQTPGQGLQFLFEYFSETQRNKGNFPGRFSGRQFSNSRSEMNVSTLELGDSALYLCASSPGDTQYFGPGTRLTVL.

The rearrangement links TRBV21-1 to TRBJ2-2. TRBV21-1 is tagged as a pseudogene. This CDR3 contains 13 residues. CDR3 sequence reads: CASIRANTGELFF. The CDR3 nucleotides read TGTGCCAGCATTAGGGCTAACACCGGGGAGCTGTTTTTT.

This chain links TRBV30 with TRBJ1-3, with D unclear. CDR3 size: 13 residues. Germline V CDR1 and CDR2: GTSNPN, SVGIG (reference sequence). Trimming shortened V by 3 bases and J by 4 bases, and 10 bases separated the two germline ends. CDR3 nucleotides: TGTGCCTGGAGGCCCACGACCGGAAACACCATATATTTT. This encodes CAWRPTTGNTIYF.

The chain recombines TRBV5-1 with TRBJ1-6; D unresolved. The CDR3 length is 15 residues. CDR1 and CDR2 from the germline V gene are SGHRS and YFSETQ. V was pared by 4 bases and J by 3 bases, with 11 bases between. CDR3 in DNA: TGCGCCAGCAGCCCAATACCCCTCTATAATTCACCCCTCCACTTT. Translation: CASSPIPLYNSPLHF.

This clone was found once. The chain is built from TRBV28 and TRBJ2-1; the D gene is possibly TRBD1 (5 bases). Trimming stripped 6 bases from V and 7 bases from J, with 10 bases between. There are 12 residues in the CDR3. CDR1 is MDHEN, CDR2 SYDVKM, per germline. The CDR3 loop is CASRQDRNEQFF. Here the CDR3 DNA reads TGTGCCAGCAGACAGGATAGGAATGAGCAGTTCTTC.

The chain recombines TRBV27 with TRBJ2-3; D might be TRBD2 (6 bases). The length of the CDR3 is 14 residues. The V gene lost 2 bases and the J gene lost 4 bases, with 10 bases spanning the gap. Germline CDR1 and CDR2: MNHEY and SMNVEV (reference sequence). The CDR3 region is CASSLRERADTQYF. The DNA for the CDR3 is TGTGCCAGCAGTTTACGGGAGCGCGCAGATACGCAGTATTTT.

This clone has more than one count but fewer than ten. This chain connects TRBV23-1 to TRBJ2-2; D may correspond to TRBD1 or TRBD2 (5 bases each). TRBV23-1 carries the ORF label, with uncertain function. The CDR3 covers 14 residues. Trimming cost V 4 bases and J 7 bases, with 13 bases left between them. CDR3 sequence (DNA): TGCGCCAGCAGTCCACGAGGGACCGGCGGGGAGCTGTTTTTT. Translated: CASSPRGTGGELFF.

For this clone: The same CDR3 also results from other DNA sequences found in this sample. The chain has TRBV30 and TRBJ1-5, with TRBD1 identical over 8 bases. The germline V gene encodes CDR1 GTSNPN and CDR2 SVGIG (reference sequence). CDR3 length equals 13 residues. The ends lost 0 bases at V and 6 bases at J; junction bases unmatched: 1. This chain's CDR3 is CAWSVQGGQPQHF. For the CDR3, the DNA is TGTGCCTGGAGTGTACAGGGGGGTCAGCCCCAGCATTTT.

The rearrangement joins TRBV7-9 to TRBJ2-7, with 8 bases lining up with TRBD2. The germline V gene has CDR1 SEHNR and CDR2 FQNEAQ (reference sequence). The CDR3 has 16 amino acids. Trimming took 5 bases from V and 4 from J; bases not matched to a gene: 13. The DNA for the CDR3 is TGTGCCAGCAGCCCGGGGGGGCCTAGTCATCCTTACGAGCAGTACTTC. Its translation is CASSPGGPSHPYEQYF. The full variable domain, with the rest looked up from reference TRBV7-9 and TRBJ2-7, is DTGVSQNPRHKITKRGQNVTFRCDPISEHNRLYWYRQTLGQGPEFLTYFQNEAQLEKSRLLSDRFSAERPKGSFSTLEIQRTEQGDSAMYLCASSPGGPSHPYEQYFGPGTRLTVT.

The rearrangement uses TRBV4-2 and TRBJ2-5; 7 nucleotides match TRBD2. Germline CDR1 and CDR2: LGHNA and YNFKEQ. This CDR3 spans 14 amino acids. The ends lost 1 base at V and 8 bases at J; junction bases unmatched: 7. CDR3 amino acids: CASSQVGASGTQYF. In DNA, the CDR3 is TGTGCCAGCAGCCAAGTAGGTGCTAGCGGAACCCAGTACTTC.

The rearrangement links TRBV5-6 to TRBJ2-3, with no clear D. Germline-derived CDR1 and CDR2 are SGHDT and YYEEEE. The length of the CDR3 is 13 residues. V lost 0 bases to trimming and J lost 5 bases, with 7 bases between them. The CDR3 sequence: CASSLESQDTQYF. The CDR3 region has the DNA TGTGCCAGCAGCTTGGAATCCCAAGATACGCAGTATTTT.

The genes are TRBV9 and TRBJ1-1, with no clear D. Germline-derived CDR1 and CDR2 are SGDLS and YYNGEE. This CDR3 has 14 amino acids. Trimming cost V 2 bases and J 5 bases, with 13 bases left between them. CDR3 sequence reads: CASSVRSAETEAFF. The DNA for the CDR3 is TGTGCCAGCAGCGTCCGGTCGGCGGAAACTGAAGCTTTCTTT.

This chain connects TRBV18 to TRBJ1-1; D may be TRBD1 (6 bases). The V and J ends lost 0 bases and 8 bases respectively, with 10 bases between them. CDR1 and CDR2 (germline): KGHSH, LQKENI. There are 13 residues in the CDR3. CDR3: CASSPPGGQEAFF. CDR3 coding DNA: TGTGCCAGCTCACCACCGGGGGGGCAAGAAGCTTTCTTT.

The chain couples TRBV5-6 to TRBJ2-7, with 11 bases lining up with TRBD1. The CDR3 consists of 14 residues. V lost 4 bases, J lost 2 bases, and 2 bases stayed unmatched. Looked up from germline, CDR1 is SGHDT and CDR2 is YYEEEE. In DNA, the CDR3 is TGTGCCAGCAGCCCGGGACAGGGGGCCTACGAGCAGTACTTC. As protein: CASSPGQGAYEQYF.

Concerning this clone: This sample also contains other DNA sequences that code for the same CDR3. CDR3 sequence: CASSRDSYNEQFF. The CDR3 DNA reads TGCGCCAGCTCTCGCGACAGCTACAATGAGCAGTTCTTC. The chain combines TRBV5-1 with TRBJ2-1; TRBD1 is a possible D gene (5 bases). V lost 7 bases to trimming and J lost 3 bases, with 11 bases between them. Germline V gives CDR1 SGHRS, CDR2 YFSETQ. This CDR3 is 13 amino acids long.

As DNA, the CDR3 is TGTGCCAGCAGTTTACTCCCTCAGGGAGTCGGGCCCCAGCATTTT. Its protein product is CASSLLPQGVGPQHF. The chain carries TRBV27 and TRBJ1-5; possibly TRBD1 for D (5 bases). The CDR3 extends over 15 amino acids. V was trimmed by 2 bases and J by 9 bases, leaving 17 bases between them. Germline loops: CDR1 MNHEY, CDR2 SMNVEV (reference sequence).

The chain links TRBV5-6 to TRBJ1-1, with 9 nucleotides matching TRBD1. V dropped 4 bases and J dropped 4; count of bases not matched to a gene: 5. Germline V CDR1 and CDR2: SGHDT, YYEEEE. CDR3 length: 14 amino acids. Here the CDR3 reads CASSPGTGLTEAFF. The CDR3, as DNA: TGTGCCAGCAGCCCGGGGACAGGGCTCACTGAAGCTTTCTTT.

The CDR3 is CASSLESGINQPQHF. CDR3 nucleotide sequence: TGCGCCAGCAGCTTGGAGTCAGGGATTAATCAGCCCCAGCATTTT. The V and J genes are TRBV5-1 and TRBJ1-5, with a possible D match to TRBD1 (5 bases). Trimming shortened V by 0 bases and J by 4 bases, and 11 bases separated the two germline ends. The CDR3 covers 15 residues. The germline V gene encodes CDR1 SGHRS and CDR2 YFSETQ.

This sequence joins TRBV7-9 and TRBJ1-5; 7 bases are a match to TRBD1. J was trimmed by 0 bases and V by 5 bases; bases with no gene match: 10. The CDR3 is made up of 17 amino acids. CDR1 and CDR2 (germline): SEHNR, FQNEAQ (reference sequence). As DNA, the CDR3 is TGTGCCAGCAGCCCAGGGGGGGTGTGGAATAGCAATCAGCCCCAGCATTTT. This gives the protein CASSPGGVWNSNQPQHF.

This sequence joins TRBV10-2 and TRBJ2-7; D unclear. The CDR3 covers 13 residues. The V gene lost 0 bases and the J gene lost 4 bases, with 7 bases spanning the gap. Germline assignment: CDR1 WSHSY and CDR2 SAAADI. The CDR3 DNA follows: TGCGCCAGCAGTGAGTCGGGGATTTACGAGCAGTACTTC. Translating it yields CASSESGIYEQYF.